The 2 T cell receptor beta chains presented below share a single source sample, sequenced in a study of T cell repertoires in cytomegalovirus infection. No antigens are known for them. TCRdb re-analysed the reads in MiXCR, keeping a single row per CDR3 protein. Altogether hundreds of thousands of distinct CDR3 sequences are present, roughly 33% being singletons, with the ten largest covering 15% to 20%. The input for sequencing was cultured PBMCs, taken from culture after CMV antigen stimulation. The source of these receptors is a human donor in good health (CMV status not recorded). Some clones in this sample may be carry-over from other donors' samples.

This chain joins TRBV19 and TRBJ2-7; D not certain. CDR3 size: 16 residues. Germline assignment: CDR1 LNHDA and CDR2 SQIVND (reference sequence). Between the trimmed V and J ends, which lost 5 bases and 1 base, there was a span of 18 bases. The DNA for the CDR3 is TGTGCCAGTAGTTCTTTAAAGAGCAAGCCTTCCTACGAGCAGTACTTC. Translating gives CASSSLKSKPSYEQYF.

The rearrangement links TRBV4-1 to TRBJ2-2; D call uncertain. This CDR3 has 18 residues. V was shortened by 0 bases and J by 3 bases, with 17 bases between the two germline ends. The germline gives CDR1 MGHRA, CDR2 YSYEKL. The CDR3 region has the DNA TGCGCCAGCAGCCAAGAGGGAAGCCACGATGGGGACACCGGGGAGCTGTTTTTT. Its protein is CASSQEGSHDGDTGELFF.